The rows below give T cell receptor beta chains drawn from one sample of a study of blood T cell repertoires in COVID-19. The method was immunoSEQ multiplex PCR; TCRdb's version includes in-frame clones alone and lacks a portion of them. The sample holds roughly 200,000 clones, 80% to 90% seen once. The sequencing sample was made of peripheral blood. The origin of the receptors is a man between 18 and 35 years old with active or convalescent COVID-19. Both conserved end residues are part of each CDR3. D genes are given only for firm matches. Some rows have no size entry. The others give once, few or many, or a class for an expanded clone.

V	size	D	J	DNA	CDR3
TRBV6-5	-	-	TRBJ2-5	TGTGCCAGCAATAGACAGTCCCAAGAGACCCAGTACTTC	CASNRQSQETQYF
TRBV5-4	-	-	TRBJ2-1	TGTGCCAGCAGCTTGGGTTTCCGCGGATTAACCTACAATGAGCAGTTCTTC	CASSLGFRGLTYNEQFF
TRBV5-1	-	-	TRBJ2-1	TGCGCCAGCAGCGAAATTAAAGTCGGTCGGGGCAATGAGCAGTTCTTC	CASSEIKVGRGNEQFF
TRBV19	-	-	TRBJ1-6	TGTGCCAGTAGTACCACTGATCGGGATTCACCCCTCCACTTT	CASSTTDRDSPLHF
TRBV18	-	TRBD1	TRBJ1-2	TGTGCCAGCTCACCGAGACAGGGGGAGTGGGACTATGGCTACACCTTC	CASSPRQGEWDYGYTF
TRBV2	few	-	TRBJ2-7	TGTGCCAGCAGTGAGGCCGACTACGAGCAGTACTTC	CASSEADYEQYF
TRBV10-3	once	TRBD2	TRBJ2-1	TGTGCCATCAGTTCAACAACGGGGACTATGCGAGCGGGAGAGGAAAATGAGCAGTTCTTC	CAISSTTGTMRAGEENEQFF
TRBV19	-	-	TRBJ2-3	TGTGCCAGTAGTACGACAGATACGCAGTATTTT	CASSTTDTQYF
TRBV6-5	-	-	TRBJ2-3	TGTGCCAGCAGGGGAGTCTCGGTGGGCACAGATACGCAGTATTTT	CASRGVSVGTDTQYF
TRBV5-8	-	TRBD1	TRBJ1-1	TGTGCCAGCAGCTTGGCGGGACAGGGTGCGAGTTGGACTGAAGCTTTCTTT	CASSLAGQGASWTEAFF
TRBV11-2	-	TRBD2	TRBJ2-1	TGTGCCAGCAGCTTAGGGACTAGCCCAAATGAGCAGTTCTTC	CASSLGTSPNEQFF
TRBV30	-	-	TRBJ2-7	TGTGCCTGGAGTACCTACCCGGGTCCCTTCCCAGAGCAGTACTTC	CAWSTYPGPFPEQYF
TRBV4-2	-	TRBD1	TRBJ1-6	TGTGCCAGCAGCCCACAGGGACAGGGATCCTCACCCCTCCACTTT	CASSPQGQGSSPLHF
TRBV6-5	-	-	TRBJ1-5	TGTGCCAGCAGCCAGGGTACCCATAGCAATCAGCCCCAGCATTTT	CASSQGTHSNQPQHF
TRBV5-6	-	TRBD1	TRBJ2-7	TGTGCCAGCAGGGAGTGGACAGGAACCTCCTACGAGCAGTACTTC	CASREWTGTSYEQYF
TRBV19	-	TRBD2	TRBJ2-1	TGTGCCAGTAGACTAGCGGGAGCCGTCTCCTACAATGAGCAGTTCTTC	CASRLAGAVSYNEQFF
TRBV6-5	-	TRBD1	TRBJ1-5	TGTGCCAGCAGTAACTCGGGACAGGGTGGCAATCAGCCCCAGCATTTT	CASSNSGQGGNQPQHF
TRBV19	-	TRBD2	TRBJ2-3	TGTGCCAGTAGTTCTCCTAGCGGGAGGGCGGTTTTCGGAGATACGCAGTATTTT	CASSSPSGRAVFGDTQYF
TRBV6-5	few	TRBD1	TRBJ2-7	TGTGCCAGCAGCCCGACAGGGTACGAGCAGTACTTC	CASSPTGYEQYF
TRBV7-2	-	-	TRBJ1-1	TGTGCCAGCAGCTTACACCGGGGGTCAAACACTGAAGCTTTCTTT	CASSLHRGSNTEAFF
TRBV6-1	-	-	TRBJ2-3	TGTGCCAGCAGTGAAGGGTGGGGCGGGGTCACAGATACGCAGTATTTT	CASSEGWGGVTDTQYF
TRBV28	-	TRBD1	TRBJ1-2	TGTGCCAGCACCGACAGGGGCTATGGCTACACCTTC	CASTDRGYGYTF
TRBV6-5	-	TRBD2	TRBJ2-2	TGTGCCAGCAACTCGGCTAGCGGGATCTCCGGGGAGCTGTTTTTT	CASNSASGISGELFF
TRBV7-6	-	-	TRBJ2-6	TGTGCCAGCAGCCTACAGGGACACTCTGGGGCCAACGTCCTGACTTTC	CASSLQGHSGANVLTF
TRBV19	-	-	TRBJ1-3	TGTGCCAGTAGTGCGTCGGTCTCTGGAAACACCATATATTTT	CASSASVSGNTIYF
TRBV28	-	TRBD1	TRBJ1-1	TGTGCCAGCAGTTATGCTAGGGGGCTCGGGAACACTGAAGCTTTCTTT	CASSYARGLGNTEAFF
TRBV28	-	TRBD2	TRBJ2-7	TGTGCCAGCAGTCCACCCGGGACTAGCGGGGGCGGGTACTTC	CASSPPGTSGGGYF
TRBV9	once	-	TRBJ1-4	TGTGCCAGCAGCGTAGGAGCTTCCGGGAACGAAAAACTGTTTTTT	CASSVGASGNEKLFF
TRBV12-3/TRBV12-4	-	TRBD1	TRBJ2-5	TGTGCCAGCAGCCGGACAGGGAGGGAGACCCAGTACTTC	CASSRTGRETQYF
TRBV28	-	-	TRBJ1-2	TGTGCCAGCCTTCCCCAATCCGCGTCTGGCTATGGCTACACCTTC	CASLPQSASGYGYTF